The 32 T cell receptor beta chains given below trace back to one sample, sequenced in a study of blood T cells in healthy people across ages. Next came a second PCR, run for about 6 to 11 cycles, which used a sample-barcoded 5' primer along with a J-beta primer mix. TCRdb used MiXCR to reprocess the 5' RACE reads, holding one entry per CDR3 protein. The sample includes some 640,000 distinct CDR3 sequences, 25% to 30% of them seen just once. The specimen was blood. These receptors were taken from an elderly woman in good health.

This chain connects TRBV5-1 to TRBJ2-1; D unclear. Trimming stripped 7 bases from V and 6 bases from J, with 8 bases between. CDR1 SGHRS and CDR2 YFSETQ come from the germline V gene. CDR3 length: 11 residues. The DNA of the CDR3 is TGCGCCAGCCTACGCTTCAATGAGCAGTTCTTC. Its protein is CASLRFNEQFF.

This clonotype was recorded at least ten times. CDR3 amino acids: CASSKTDRGRGGYTF. Here the CDR3 DNA reads TGTGCCAGCAGCAAAACGGACAGGGGGCGAGGTGGCTACACCTTC. The V and J genes are TRBV6-2 or TRBV6-3 and TRBJ1-2; TRBD1 aligns across 11 bases. The CDR3 covers 15 residues. J was trimmed by 7 bases and V by 6 bases; bases with no gene match: 10. CDR1 is MNHEY and CDR2 is SVGEGT in the germline V gene.

At least ten counts were recorded for this clonotype. A junction boundary mismatches the germline segment, possibly from a read error. The chain has TRBV6-1 and TRBJ2-3, with 9 positions matching TRBD2. Germline CDR1 and CDR2: MNHNS and SASEGT. The CDR3 is 15 amino acids. CDR3: CASGEAGGYTDTQYF. CDR3 nucleotide sequence: TGTGCCAGCGGTGAAGCGGGGGGATACACAGATACGCAGTATTTT.

Of note for this clonotype: A read error may be the cause here, since a much bigger clone is one base away. The V gene is TRBV5-1, the J gene TRBJ1-1; tentatively, D is TRBD1 (5 bases). Germline CDR1 and CDR2: SGHRS and YFSETQ. Between the trimmed V and J ends, which lost 3 bases and 6 bases, there was a span of 21 bases. The length of the CDR3 is 16 residues. CDR3 sequence reads: CASSSGPEGLNAEAFF. The CDR3 DNA is TGCGCCAGCAGCTCGGGACCGGAGGGTTTAAATGCTGAAGCTTTCTTT.

This clonotype was counted between two and nine times. This may stem from a read error, because a much larger clone lies one nucleotide away. The rearrangement links TRBV29-1 to TRBJ2-5; maybe TRBD2 (6 bases). The germline CDR1 and CDR2 sequences are SQVTM and ANQGSEA. CDR3 length: 13 amino acids. The V end was cut by 8 bases, the J end by 4 bases, with 17 bases between. DNA for the CDR3: TGCAGCATCCGGGACTCTCGGGGAGAGACCCAGTACTTC. Translation: CSIRDSRGETQYF.

V gene TRBV4-2 combines with J gene TRBJ1-3; TRBD1 matches at 7 bases. The CDR3 contains 17 residues. The germline CDR1 and CDR2 sequences are LGHNA and YNFKEQ. The J segment lost 2 bases and the V segment lost 3 bases, leaving 10 bases of the junction unmatched. The CDR3 region is CASSQTTGIGTGNTIYF. CDR3 sequence (DNA): TGTGCCAGCAGCCAGACGACAGGGATCGGTACTGGAAACACCATATATTTT.

Notes on this clonotype: A much larger clone lies a single base off, so this may be a read error. This chain joins TRBV20-1 and TRBJ2-1; D is tentatively TRBD1 or TRBD2 (5 bases each). The tail of the sequence fits TRBJ2-7 better, so the J call may be wrong. The CDR3 has 14 amino acids. The germline V gene encodes CDR1 DFQATT and CDR2 SNEGSKA (reference sequence). The chain's CDR3 is CSARGGSSYNEQYF. CDR3 DNA: TGCAGTGCTAGAGGGGGGAGCTCCTACAATGAGCAGTACTTC.

As for this clonotype: Sequence at one end of the junction differs from germline and may be a read error. V gene TRBV12-3 or TRBV12-4 combines with J gene TRBJ2-7; D not certain. The CDR3 contains 12 residues. The CDR3 region has the DNA TGTGCCGGCAGTTTTACATTTTACGAGCAGTACTTC. This gives the protein CAGSFTFYEQYF.

This clonotype was seen many times. V usage is TRBV5-1 and J usage is TRBJ2-5; possibly TRBD1 for D (6 bases). The germline gives CDR1 SGHRS, CDR2 YFSETQ. The CDR3 is 13 amino acids. The germline V and J ends were trimmed by 0 bases and 5 bases, with 8 bases remaining between them. The DNA of the CDR3 is TGCGCCAGCAGCTTGGCCGACAGGGAGACCCAGTACTTC. As protein: CASSLADRETQYF.

J is TRBJ2-1 and V is TRBV6-1; D gene ambiguous. The CDR3 contains 13 residues. V was cut by 5 bases and J by 10 bases, with 15 bases left in between. Germline CDR1 and CDR2: MNHNS and SASEGT. The CDR3 region is CASSSFTSYEQFF. CDR3 DNA sequence: TGTGCCAGCAGTTCCTTTACAAGCTACGAGCAGTTCTTC.

J is TRBJ2-1 and V is TRBV18; TRBD1 is a possible D gene (6 bases). Germline-derived CDR1 and CDR2 are KGHSH and LQKENI. Between the trimmed V and J ends, which lost 2 bases and 8 bases, there was a span of 13 bases. This CDR3 contains 14 residues. The CDR3 DNA reads as TGTGCCAGCTCACCAGAAGGGACATCCCATGAGCAGTTCTTC. Its protein is CASSPEGTSHEQFF.

This clonotype occurred many times. This chain uses TRBV5-1 with TRBJ1-2, with a weak D call TRBD1 (5 bases). The CDR3 covers 14 residues. Germline CDR1 SGHRS, CDR2 YFSETQ. Trimming removed 0 bases from V and 1 base from J, with 7 bases in between. Here the CDR3 reads CASSLEGNNYGYTF. CDR3 in DNA: TGCGCCAGCAGCTTGGAGGGGAATAACTATGGCTACACCTTC.

A remark on this clonotype: Possible read error: a much larger clone is one base away. This chain joins TRBV20-1 and TRBJ2-6; D ambiguous. Germline V gives CDR1 DFQATT, CDR2 SNEGSKA (reference sequence). The CDR3 spans 14 residues. Trimming removed 3 bases at V and 2 bases at J, with 8 bases between. The CDR3 is CSASPHPGANVLTF. For the CDR3, the DNA is TGCAGTGCTAGCCCGCACCCTGGGGCCAACGTCCTGACTTTC.

Comments on this clonotype: It may be a read error: a sequence one base away is much more abundant. The chain employs TRBV6-1 and TRBJ2-4; the match to TRBD1 covers 9 bases. Looked up from germline, CDR1 is MNHNS and CDR2 is SASEGT. The CDR3 covers 15 residues. V lost 4 bases, J lost 13 bases, and 14 bases stayed unmatched. The CDR3 DNA reads as TGTGCCAGCAGTGCAACCGGGACAGGGTGGTATGAGCAGTACTTC. Its translation is CASSATGTGWYEQYF.

The V call is TRBV30, the J call TRBJ2-1; TRBD2 matches 8 bases. Germline values: CDR1 GTSNPN, CDR2 SVGIG (reference sequence). The CDR3 has 13 residues. V dropped 6 bases and J dropped 9; count of bases not matched to a gene: 10. The CDR3 DNA sequence: TGTGCCTGCCCGGGACTAGGAGGTGTTGAGCAGTTCTTC. Translating gives CACPGLGGVEQFF.

The table lists this clonotype with a few counts. Given a much more abundant clone one base away, this may be a read error. V usage is TRBV5-1 and J usage is TRBJ1-6; D is uncertain. Germline CDR1 SGHRS, CDR2 YFSETQ. Trimming cost V 5 bases and J 14 bases, with 20 bases left between them. CDR3 length: 14 amino acids. The CDR3 region has the DNA TGCGCCAGCAGGGTGAGGACTGGGGAAGGGACCCTCCACTTT. This codes for CASRVRTGEGTLHF.

The V call is TRBV28, the J call TRBJ1-1, with 7 bases matching TRBD1. The CDR3 has 14 residues. J lost 5 bases, V lost 5 bases, and 8 bases had no gene match. CDR1 is MDHEN, CDR2 SYDVKM, per germline. The CDR3 DNA reads as TGTGCCAGCAGTATCGCCAGGGGGACAACTGAAGCTTTCTTT. Its protein is CASSIARGTTEAFF. The full variable domain, with the rest looked up from reference TRBV28 and TRBJ1-1, is DVKVTQSSRYLVKRTGEKVFLECVQDMDHENMFWYRQDPGLGLRLIYFSYDVKMKEKGDIPEGYSVSREKKERFSLILESASTNQTSMYLCASSIARGTTEAFFGQGTRLTVV.

V gene TRBV18 combines with J gene TRBJ2-1, with 10 bases aligning to TRBD1. The CDR3 spans 15 residues. Germline CDR1 reads KGHSH; CDR2 reads LQKENI. Trimming cost V 3 bases and J 8 bases; bases outside gene matches: 7. The CDR3 loop is CASSPRGQGRDEQFF. In DNA form, the CDR3 reads TGTGCCAGCTCACCTCGGGGACAGGGGAGAGATGAGCAGTTCTTC.

About this clonotype: With a much larger clone just one base away, this may be a read error. The chain links TRBV7-2 to TRBJ2-1, with D possibly being TRBD1 (5 bases). The J call is in doubt because the DNA end fits TRBJ2-7 better. Germline lookup yields CDR1 SGHTA and CDR2 FQGNSA. CDR3 length equals 15 residues. The CDR3 spells CASSLYRRSYNEQYF. The DNA for the CDR3 is TGTGCCAGCAGCTTATACAGGCGGTCCTACAATGAGCAGTACTTC.

There are many counts of this clonotype. The chain combines TRBV19 with TRBJ2-5; D may be TRBD2 (6 bases). The ends were cut back, 10 bases at V and 1 base at J, with 10 bases in the middle. The CDR3 loop spans 12 amino acids. CDR1 is LNHDA, CDR2 SQIVND, per germline (reference sequence). The CDR3 protein is CATRGVQETQYF. CDR3 bases: TGTGCCACCCGCGGGGTCCAAGAGACCCAGTACTTC.

This clonotype was recorded many times. This chain joins TRBV20-1 and TRBJ2-4; D is perhaps TRBD2 (5 bases). The germline V and J ends were trimmed by 6 bases and 9 bases, with 15 bases remaining between them. CDR1 DFQATT and CDR2 SNEGSKA come from the germline V gene (reference sequence). The CDR3 loop spans 12 amino acids. CDR3 sequence reads: CSAKREISIQYF. The CDR3, as DNA: TGCAGTGCCAAAAGGGAGATTAGCATTCAGTACTTC.

This clonotype was detected only a few times. This sequence joins TRBV4-1 and TRBJ1-1; no reliable D call. The CDR3 loop spans 16 amino acids. The germline V gene has CDR1 MGHRA and CDR2 YSYEKL. Trimming took 2 bases from V and 4 from J, leaving 17 bases between them. CDR3 region: CASSQSLGLVSTEAFF. The CDR3 DNA reads as TGCGCCAGCAGCCAATCCTTAGGACTGGTAAGCACTGAAGCTTTCTTT.

Turning to this clonotype: This may be a read error: a much more frequent sequence differs by one nucleotide. The chain couples TRBV5-1 to TRBJ2-5, with 9 bases matching TRBD1. V lost 0 bases to trimming and J lost 11 bases; unmatched junction nucleotides: 11. The CDR3 has 15 amino acids. Germline loops: CDR1 SGHRS, CDR2 YFSETQ. CDR3 region: CASSLGDRVTYGQYF. DNA of the CDR3: TGCGCCAGCAGCTTGGGGGACAGGGTAACCTACGGGCAGTACTTC.

The gene calls are TRBV2 and TRBJ1-2; TRBD1 matches 7 bases. There are 13 residues in the CDR3. Trimming removed 6 bases from V and 8 bases from J; junction bases left unmatched: 9. The germline V gene encodes CDR1 SNHLY and CDR2 FYNNEI. CDR3 DNA sequence: TGTGCCAGCAGCGTGACAGGGCTGGAAGGCTACACCTTC. Amino acids: CASSVTGLEGYTF.

Ten or more counts support this clonotype. The J gene is TRBJ2-7, the V gene TRBV5-1; 9 bases fit TRBD1. The junction had 6 bases not matched to a gene; V was cut back by 6 bases and J by 5 bases. Germline CDR1 and CDR2: SGHRS and YFSETQ. This CDR3 contains 13 residues. This CDR3 is CASTRDRANEQYF. In DNA, the CDR3 is TGCGCCAGCACCCGGGACAGGGCCAACGAGCAGTACTTC.

This chain connects TRBV6-1 to TRBJ1-2, with D possibly being TRBD1 (6 bases). CDR1 is MNHNS and CDR2 is SASEGT in the germline V gene. This CDR3 has 17 amino acids. Between the trimmed V and J ends, which lost 2 bases and 3 bases, there was a span of 19 bases. CDR3 nucleotide sequence: TGTGCCAGCAGTGAAAGGGGGAGGGACCGGGGAGACTATGGCTACACCTTC. Amino acid sequence: CASSERGRDRGDYGYTF.

Notes on this clonotype: An end of the junction differs from the germline gene, which may be a read error. J is TRBJ1-2 and V is TRBV30; no definite D call. The germline gives CDR1 GTSNPN, CDR2 SVGIG (reference sequence). The CDR3 length is 12 residues. DNA of the CDR3: TGTGCCTGGAGTAATTCGGCCTATGGCTGCACCTTC. Residues: CAWSNSAYGCTF.

The chain carries TRBV20-1 and TRBJ1-1; D uncertain. Deletions cut 5 bases from V and 2 bases from J, with 12 bases between. This CDR3 spans 13 amino acids. Germline CDR1 is DFQATT and CDR2 is SNEGSKA (reference sequence). CDR3: CSAQVPGNTEAFF. The DNA for the CDR3 is TGCAGTGCTCAAGTCCCGGGAAACACTGAAGCTTTCTTT.

The gene calls are TRBV6-2 or TRBV6-3 and TRBJ1-1; D gene unclear. CDR1 and CDR2 from the germline V gene are MNHEY and SVGEGT. The V end was cut by 8 bases, the J end by 5 bases, with 15 bases between. The CDR3 is made up of 13 amino acids. CDR3 sequence: CASRLTQRTEAFF. The CDR3, as DNA: TGTGCCAGCCGACTGACCCAGAGGACTGAAGCTTTCTTT.

In its sample, this clonotype was seen a few times. The chain links TRBV4-3 to TRBJ1-1; 8 nucleotides agree with TRBD1. V shed 4 bases and J 3 bases; nucleotides not matched to a gene: 7. From germline, CDR1 is LGHNA and CDR2 YSLEER. The CDR3 covers 15 residues. DNA of the CDR3: TGCGCCAGCAGCCGTGGGACAGGAGCTTACACTGAAGCTTTCTTT. It is translated as CASSRGTGAYTEAFF.

This clonotype came up many times. CDR3 sequence reads: CASSPRGGLSSNIQYF. The CDR3, as DNA: TGCGCCAGCAGCCCGAGGGGAGGGTTGTCGTCGAACATTCAGTACTTC. The gene calls are TRBV5-1 and TRBJ2-4, with 7 nucleotides matching TRBD2. This CDR3 comprises 16 residues. The germline V gene encodes CDR1 SGHRS and CDR2 YFSETQ. Trimming took 4 bases from V and 7 from J; bases not matched to a gene: 14.

The V call is TRBV28, the J call TRBJ1-1; D ambiguous. The CDR3 consists of 13 residues. Germline-derived CDR1 and CDR2 are MDHEN and SYDVKM. Trimming shortened V by 6 bases and J by 5 bases, and 13 bases separated the two germline ends. CDR3 nucleotides: TGTGCCAGCAGCCGGTGGGGTGGTACTGAAGCTTTCTTT. Its translation: CASSRWGGTEAFF. Combining the CDR3 with reference TRBV28 and TRBJ1-1 gives the whole variable domain DVKVTQSSRYLVKRTGEKVFLECVQDMDHENMFWYRQDPGLGLRLIYFSYDVKMKEKGDIPEGYSVSREKKERFSLILESASTNQTSMYLCASSRWGGTEAFFGQGTRLTVV.